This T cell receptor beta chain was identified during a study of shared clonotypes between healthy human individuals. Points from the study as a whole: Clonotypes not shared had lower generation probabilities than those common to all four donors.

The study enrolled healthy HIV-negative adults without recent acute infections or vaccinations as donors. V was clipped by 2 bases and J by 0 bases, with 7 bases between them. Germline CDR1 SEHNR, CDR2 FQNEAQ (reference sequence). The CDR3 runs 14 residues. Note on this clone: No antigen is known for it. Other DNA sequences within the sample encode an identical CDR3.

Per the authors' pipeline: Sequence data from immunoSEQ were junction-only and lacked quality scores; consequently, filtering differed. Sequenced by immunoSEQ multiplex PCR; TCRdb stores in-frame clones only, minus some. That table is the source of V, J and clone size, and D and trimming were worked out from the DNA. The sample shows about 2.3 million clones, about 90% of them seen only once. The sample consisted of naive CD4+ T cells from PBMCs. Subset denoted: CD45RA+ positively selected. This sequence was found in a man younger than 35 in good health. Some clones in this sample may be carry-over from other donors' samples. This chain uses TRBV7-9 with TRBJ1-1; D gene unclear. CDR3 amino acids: CASSLSGVNTEAFF. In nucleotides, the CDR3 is TGTGCCAGCAGCTTATCGGGTGTGAACACTGAAGCTTTCTTT.